This T cell receptor beta chain derives from a study of T cells in localized non-small cell lung cancer (dated by TCRdb to the early 2020s). A note on the overall study: The study examined T cell repertoires in a few hundred patients with early-stage NSCLC and compared tumors with uninvolved tumor-adjacent lungs. The cohort was made up of around 250 treatment-naive NSCLC patients whose localized lung tumors had been resected. Of the NSCLC patients, about 130 were male and 85 to 110 were female, and the mean age was approximately 66 years. The paper as a whole reports these results and caveats: Because multi-region tumor sequencing was not performed, intratumor heterogeneity could not be ruled out. Longer overall survival was associated with higher T cell density in blood, whereas shorter survival was associated with higher clonality in adjacent lung. Of the top 100 tumor clones, a median of approximately 60 were detected in paired uninvolved adjacent lung; under 30 were also among that lung's top 100. Uninvolved tumor-adjacent lung showed the highest T cell clonality, higher than tumor, which suggests more focused antigenic responses in the adjacent lung. Because of the exploratory design, TCR variables were selected using unadjusted p-values without false-discovery rate correction.

About this clone itself: No cognate antigen has been identified for it. No qualities accompany the bases; no much larger clone lies one base away.

TCR beta CDR3 regions were sequenced from DNA using the immunoSEQ Assay. The authors' analysis ran thus. T cell density was computed as TCR beta template counts normalized to usable DNA estimated by amplifying housekeeping genes. Richness was estimated with the preseqR package, extrapolating to 400,000 templates for PBMC samples and 120,000 templates for tissue samples. Clonality was calculated as one minus Pielou's evenness. Differential abundance testing on productive amino-acid clonotypes, with a minimum total count of 5 and an alpha of 0.1, was used to identify tissue-enriched TCRs. The Jaccard Index and the Morisita Overlap Index were used to measure repertoire overlap between compartments. GLIPH grouped TCR beta CDR3s together with public tetramer-defined viral CDR3s, and a viral motif had to include at least three viral sequences and also show V-gene enrichment. TCRdb's version of the immuneACCESS table is confined to in-frame rearrangements and falls short of the full clone set. An unresolved V gene accounts for under half of the shortfall where checked; the remainder is of unknown origin. That table gives V, J and clone size, and the DNA gave D and trimming. This sample gives 2,800 or so clones in total; 18% of them show up just once. Over 15% of the sample is in the top ten clones.

At diagnosis, peripheral blood, uninvolved tumor-adjacent lung and tumor were collected and were preserved as a mix of fresh-frozen and FFPE material. Unmatched junction bases come to 13, with V trimmed by 7 bases and J by 8 bases. Via the germline V gene, CDR1 is MNHGY and CDR2 SAAAGT. The CDR3 starts with the cysteine, ends with the phenylalanine, and has 16 residues. Kept here is only the CDR3 DNA, which spans 48 bases and is read in frame from base 1. The chain links TRBV6-8 with TRBJ1-4; 10 bases in the junction line up with TRBD1. This TCR came from a man aged 35 to 70 with stage I squamous cell lung carcinoma. This sample comprised lung tumor tissue, obtained before any cancer treatment. The DNA sequence follows: TGTGCCAGCAAGTTAAGGGCCGGGACAGGGGACGAAAAACTGTTTTTT. The encoded protein is CASKLRAGTGDEKLFF.